Below are 21 T cell receptor beta chains sequenced from a single sample in a study of response to subunit inactivated influenza vaccine. Each CDR3 protein is one row after TCRdb ran MiXCR on the RT-PCR reads. The data hold 800,000 or so distinct CDR3 sequences, with about 20% observed a single time. Source: PBMCs from blood, taken about 5 days after vaccination. These receptors were obtained from a man between 50 and 59 years old who received an inactivated influenza vaccine.

The sample holds a few counts of this clonotype. The chain recombines TRBV30 with TRBJ1-6; 9 bases fit TRBD1. Per germline, CDR1 GTSNPN and CDR2 SVGIG (reference sequence). The V gene end was trimmed by 0 bases and the J gene end by 18 bases; junction bases not matched to a gene: 6. The CDR3 runs 12 residues. CDR3 coding DNA: TGTGCCTGGAGTGTAGCGAGGACAGGGGCCCACTTT. Amino acids: CAWSVARTGAHF. Combining the CDR3 with reference TRBV30 and TRBJ1-6 gives the whole variable domain SQTIHQWPATLVQPVGSPLSLECTVEGTSNPNLYWYRQAAGRGLQLLFYSVGIGQISSEVPQNLSASRPQDRQFILSSKKLLLSDSGFYLCAWSVARTGAHFGNGTRLTVT.

V usage is TRBV13 and J usage is TRBJ1-2; 12 bases are shared with TRBD1. Germline V gene data show CDR1 as PRHDT and CDR2 as FYEKMQ (reference sequence). The CDR3 totals 17 residues. V lost 2 bases and J lost 8; bases outside the gene matches: 12. The CDR3: CASSLRISGQGARGYTF. The CDR3 DNA sequence: TGTGCCAGCAGCTTAAGAATCTCGGGACAGGGGGCGCGGGGCTACACCTTC.

This chain connects TRBV7-9 to TRBJ2-7; perhaps TRBD2 as D (5 bases). CDR1 and CDR2 from the germline V gene are SEHNR and FQNEAQ (reference sequence). This CDR3 contains 15 residues. Between the trimmed V and J ends, which lost 0 bases and 5 bases, there was a span of 14 bases. CDR3 protein: CASSLAWGETHEQYF. The CDR3 coding sequence is TGTGCCAGCAGCTTAGCTTGGGGAGAAACCCACGAGCAGTACTTC.

A few counts support this clonotype. The chain combines TRBV18 with TRBJ2-1; TRBD2 might be the D (6 bases). Germline assignment: CDR1 KGHSH and CDR2 LQKENI. This CDR3 region has 16 residues. V was shortened by 0 bases and J by 7 bases, with 16 bases between the two germline ends. The CDR3: CASSPPLYRAGNEQFF. The CDR3 bases are TGTGCCAGCTCACCACCATTATACCGGGCGGGGAATGAGCAGTTCTTC.

Only a few counts were recorded for this clonotype. This chain links TRBV7-3 with TRBJ2-3; TRBD2 matches at 12 bases. J lost 4 bases, V lost 2 bases, and 7 bases had no gene match. This CDR3 has 17 amino acids. Germline V CDR1 and CDR2: SGHTA, FQGTGA. The CDR3 DNA sequence: TGTGCCAGCAGCTTATCGCTAGCGGGAGGGCCCCCAGATACGCAGTATTTT. The encoded protein is CASSLSLAGGPPDTQYF.

This chain joins TRBV7-9 and TRBJ2-3, with D possibly matching TRBD1 (7 bases). V was clipped by 5 bases and J by 4 bases, with 22 bases between them. Germline assignment: CDR1 SEHNR and CDR2 FQNEAQ (reference sequence). There are 17 residues in the CDR3. CDR3 nucleotides: TGTGCCAGCAGCGGTGGGACAGCACCCTGGGGGGCAGATACGCAGTATTTT. This encodes CASSGGTAPWGADTQYF. Looking up the rest from reference TRBV7-9 and TRBJ2-3 gives the full variable domain: DTGVSQNPRHKITKRGQNVTFRCDPISEHNRLYWYRQTLGQGPEFLTYFQNEAQLEKSRLLSDRFSAERPKGSFSTLEIQRTEQGDSAMYLCASSGGTAPWGADTQYFGPGTRLTVL.

In its sample, this clonotype was seen a few times. A read error may account for a junction end that differs from germline. The chain links TRBV4-2 to TRBJ2-7, with D perhaps given as TRBD1 or TRBD2 (5 bases each). The CDR3 consists of 12 residues. Germline V gene data show CDR1 as LGHNA and CDR2 as YNFKEQ. CDR3 bases: TGTGCCAGCAGCCAAACTGATCCGGGACGGTCTTTC. This codes for CASSQTDPGRSF.

At least ten counts were recorded for this clonotype. V and J are TRBV15 and TRBJ2-2; possibly TRBD1 or TRBD2 for D (6 bases each). V lost 1 base and J 2 bases, leaving 14 bases between the germline ends. Germline CDR1 and CDR2: LNHNV and YYDKDF (reference sequence). The CDR3 has 17 amino acids. CDR3 loop: CATSRVGGSLNTGELFF. CDR3 sequence (DNA): TGTGCCACCAGCAGAGTGGGGGGCAGCTTAAACACCGGGGAGCTGTTTTTT.

This clonotype was seen only a few times. CDR3 in DNA: TGTGCCAGCAGCCTTAGCTGGAATGAGCAGTTCTTC. It is translated as CASSLSWNEQFF. The chain uses TRBV7-9 and TRBJ2-1; D remains ambiguous. The V gene lost 5 bases and the J gene lost 7 bases, with 9 bases spanning the gap. Per the germline V gene, CDR1 is SEHNR and CDR2 is FQNEAQ (reference sequence). The CDR3 extends over 12 amino acids.

This clonotype has only a few counts. The genes are TRBV7-9 and TRBJ2-1; no clear D gene. V lost 5 bases and J 5 bases, leaving 13 bases between the germline ends. The CDR3 contains 14 residues. The germline V gene has CDR1 SEHNR and CDR2 FQNEAQ (reference sequence). The CDR3 DNA reads as TGTGCCAGCAGCCCCCCCGGGCCAGACAATGAGCAGTTCTTC. Its translation is CASSPPGPDNEQFF.

This clonotype appeared a few times. This sequence joins TRBV30 and TRBJ2-5; no reliable D call. The CDR3 is made up of 12 amino acids. Germline V gene data show CDR1 as GTSNPN and CDR2 as SVGIG (reference sequence). Trimming left V 0 bases short and J 5 bases short, with 7 bases between. The CDR3 bases are TGTGCCTGGAGTGTAATGGGTGAGACCCAGTACTTC. It yields the protein CAWSVMGETQYF.

V is TRBV5-5 and J is TRBJ1-2, with D possibly TRBD1 on 5 matching bases. V was shortened by 3 bases and J by 13 bases, with 16 bases between the two germline ends. CDR1 and CDR2 (germline): SGHKS, YYEKEE (reference sequence). The CDR3 totals 12 residues. The CDR3 DNA follows: TGTGCCAGCAGCTGGGGGGAAACCAGGTGCACCTTC. Amino acids: CASSWGETRCTF.

There are many counts of this clonotype. The chain's CDR3 is CASSYVFGLAGVHYNEQFF. DNA for the CDR3: TGTGCCAGCAGTTACGTCTTCGGACTAGCGGGGGTCCACTACAATGAGCAGTTCTTC. The rearrangement uses TRBV6-2 or TRBV6-3 and TRBJ2-1, with 13 positions matching TRBD2. V dropped 2 bases and J dropped 3; count of bases not matched to a gene: 10. Germline-derived CDR1 and CDR2 are MNHEY and SVGEGT. This CDR3 spans 19 amino acids.

The chain couples TRBV25-1 to TRBJ2-3, with 8 nucleotides matching TRBD2. The length of the CDR3 is 14 residues. Germline values: CDR1 MGHDK, CDR2 SYGVNS. The V and J ends lost 7 bases and 6 bases, in that order; junction bases with no gene match: 9. The CDR3 DNA reads TGTGCCAGCACAGGATCGGGAGGGCCGGATACGCAGTATTTT. Translation gives CASTGSGGPDTQYF.

This clonotype was found a few times. This chain connects TRBV5-1 to TRBJ1-6; maybe TRBD1 (6 bases). V lost 4 bases and J 0 bases, leaving 23 bases between the germline ends. The CDR3 runs to 20 residues. The germline V gene has CDR1 SGHRS and CDR2 YFSETQ. The CDR3 nucleotides are TGCGCCAGCAGCCCGGGGTCGGGGCCAGGGGCAAGCTCCTATAATTCACCCCTCCACTTT. Translation: CASSPGSGPGASSYNSPLHF. The entire variable domain, with the rest obtained from reference TRBV5-1 and TRBJ1-6, is as follows: KAGVTQTPRYLIKTRGQQVTLSCSPISGHRSVSWYQQTPGQGLQFLFEYFSETQRNKGNFPGRFSGRQFSNSRSEMNVSTLELGDSALYLCASSPGSGPGASSYNSPLHFGNGTRLTVT.

This clonotype was seen a single time. This rearrangement joins TRBV5-1 to TRBJ1-6, with D uncertain. CDR1 is SGHRS, CDR2 YFSETQ, per germline. CDR3 length: 14 amino acids. Trimming removed 4 bases from V and 5 bases from J, with 10 bases in between. This CDR3 is CASSPTENNSPLHF. For the CDR3, the DNA is TGCGCCAGCAGCCCGACCGAAAATAATTCACCCCTCCACTTT.

The chain links TRBV20-1 to TRBJ2-7, with 10 nucleotides matching TRBD2. After removal of 1 base from V and 3 bases from J, the junction contained 12 bases not matched to a gene. Germline CDR1 DFQATT, CDR2 SNEGSKA (reference sequence). This CDR3 region has 17 residues. DNA for the CDR3: TGCAGTGCTAGAGTCCCGGGACTAGCGATTACCGTCTACGAGCAGTACTTC. Translating it yields CSARVPGLAITVYEQYF.

A few counts support this clonotype. The genes are TRBV6-6 and TRBJ2-7; 7 nucleotides line up with TRBD2. The trim removed 7 bases at V and 0 bases at J, leaving 3 bases unmatched. This CDR3 region has 13 residues. Germline V gene lookup returns CDR1 MNHNY and CDR2 SVGAGI (reference sequence). The CDR3 DNA follows: TGTGCCAGCACCCGGGGGGTCTCCTACGAGCAGTACTTC. Translated: CASTRGVSYEQYF.

This clonotype occurred many times. V is TRBV7-9 and J is TRBJ2-1; D gene ambiguous. The V end was cut by 5 bases, the J end by 4 bases, with 3 bases between. Germline-derived CDR1 and CDR2 are SEHNR and FQNEAQ (reference sequence). The CDR3 sequence is 11 residues long. CDR3 loop: CASSVYNEQFF. The CDR3 DNA reads TGTGCCAGCAGCGTATACAATGAGCAGTTCTTC. Supplemented by reference TRBV7-9 and TRBJ2-1, the full variable domain reads DTGVSQNPRHKITKRGQNVTFRCDPISEHNRLYWYRQTLGQGPEFLTYFQNEAQLEKSRLLSDRFSAERPKGSFSTLEIQRTEQGDSAMYLCASSVYNEQFFGPGTRLTVL.

The chain couples TRBV4-1 to TRBJ2-2; no reliable D call. Germline assignment: CDR1 MGHRA and CDR2 YSYEKL. This CDR3 has 17 residues. The V and J ends lost 0 bases and 4 bases respectively, with 15 bases between them. The CDR3 DNA reads as TGCGCCAGCAGCCAAGAGTTAATATCACATTTCACCGGGGAGCTGTTTTTT. Amino acids: CASSQELISHFTGELFF.

The chain joins TRBV6-2 or TRBV6-3 to TRBJ2-1; maybe TRBD2 (5 bases). With 5 bases removed from V and 10 bases from J, the gap between germline ends came to 9 bases. The CDR3 extends over 11 amino acids. In germline, CDR1 is MNHEY, CDR2 SVGEGT. DNA for the CDR3: TGTGCCAGCAGTCTTAGCGTCGAGCAGTTCTTC. It is translated as CASSLSVEQFF.